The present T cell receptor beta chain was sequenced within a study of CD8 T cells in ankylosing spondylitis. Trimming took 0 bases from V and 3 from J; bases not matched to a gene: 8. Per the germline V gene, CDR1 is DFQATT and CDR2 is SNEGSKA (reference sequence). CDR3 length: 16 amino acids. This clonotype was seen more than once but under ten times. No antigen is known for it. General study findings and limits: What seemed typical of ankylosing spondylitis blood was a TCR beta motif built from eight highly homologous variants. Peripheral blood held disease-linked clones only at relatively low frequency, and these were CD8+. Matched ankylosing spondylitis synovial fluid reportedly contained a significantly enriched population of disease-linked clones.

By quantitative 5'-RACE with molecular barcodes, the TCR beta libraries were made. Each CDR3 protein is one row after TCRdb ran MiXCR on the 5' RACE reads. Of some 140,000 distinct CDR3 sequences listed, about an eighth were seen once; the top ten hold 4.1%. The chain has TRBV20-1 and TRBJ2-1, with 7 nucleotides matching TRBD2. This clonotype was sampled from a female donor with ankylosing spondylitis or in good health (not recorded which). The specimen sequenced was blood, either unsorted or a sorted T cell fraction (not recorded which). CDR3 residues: CSAREAQREIYNEQFF. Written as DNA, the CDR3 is TGCAGTGCTAGAGAGGCTCAGCGGGAAATCTACAATGAGCAGTTCTTC.